This T cell receptor (beta chain) was found in a study of blood T cells in healthy people across ages. Notes on the study in general: Among T cells, TCR beta diversity per million cells dropped roughly linearly as age rose.

Investigators took about 10 milliliters of peripheral blood from every donor. The extraction recovered at least 5.5 micrograms of total RNA per sample. A remark on this clonotype: The antigen is not known.

A second 7 to 11 cycle PCR used barcoded and J-beta primers. The yield of each sample was at least 3 million CDR3-containing paired-end reads. TCRdb used MiXCR to reprocess the 5' RACE reads, holding one entry per CDR3 protein. The sample contains hundreds of thousands of distinct CDR3 sequences, approximately 50% of which appear only once. This CDR3 is built from 13 residues. Germline V gene sequence: CDR1 MDHEN, CDR2 SYDVKM. Material for sequencing was blood. The clonotype was recovered from a man aged 55 to 70 in good health. The chain combines TRBV28 with TRBJ2-5; possible D gene TRBD1, 5 bases. The J call may be incorrect, as the DNA end agrees better with TRBJ2-7. For the CDR3, the DNA is TGTGCCAGCAGTTTGATAGGGGAAGACGAGCAGTACTTC. This sequence encodes CASSLIGEDEQYF.